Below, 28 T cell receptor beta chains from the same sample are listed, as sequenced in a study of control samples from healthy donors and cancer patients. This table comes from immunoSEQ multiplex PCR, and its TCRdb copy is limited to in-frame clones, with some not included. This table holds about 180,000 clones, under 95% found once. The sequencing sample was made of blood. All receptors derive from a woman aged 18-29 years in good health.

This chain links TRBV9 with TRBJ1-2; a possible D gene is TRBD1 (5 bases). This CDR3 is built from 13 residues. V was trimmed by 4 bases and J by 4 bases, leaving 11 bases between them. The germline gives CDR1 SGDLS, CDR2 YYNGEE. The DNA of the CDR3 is TGTGCCAGCAGCTTCGGGGGATTCTATGGCTACACCTTC. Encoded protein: CASSFGGFYGYTF.

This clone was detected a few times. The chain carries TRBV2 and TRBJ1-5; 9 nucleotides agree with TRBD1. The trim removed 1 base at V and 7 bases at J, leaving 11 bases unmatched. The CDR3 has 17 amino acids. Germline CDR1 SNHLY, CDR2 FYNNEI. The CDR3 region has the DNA TGTGCCAGCAGTGAAGTAGGGACAGGGTTTAACGGACAGCCCCAGCATTTT. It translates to CASSEVGTGFNGQPQHF.

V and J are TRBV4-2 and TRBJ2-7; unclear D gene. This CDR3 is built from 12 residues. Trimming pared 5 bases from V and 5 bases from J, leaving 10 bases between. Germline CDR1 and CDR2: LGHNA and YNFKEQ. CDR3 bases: TGTGCCAGCAGCTCCTTAAGTGACGAGCAGTACTTC. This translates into CASSSLSDEQYF.

CDR3 coding DNA: TGTGCCAGCAGTGTTACCCCAAACACCATATATTTT. Its translation: CASSVTPNTIYF. The V call is TRBV2, the J call TRBJ1-3; D gene uncertain. The CDR3 consists of 12 residues. CDR1 and CDR2 from the germline V gene are SNHLY and FYNNEI. V was trimmed by 4 bases and J by 6 bases, leaving 7 bases between them.

The CDR3 here is CASSYNGAKGYTF. The CDR3 region has the DNA TGTGCCAGCAGTTACAACGGGGCTAAGGGCTACACCTTC. This chain joins TRBV6-5 and TRBJ1-2; perhaps TRBD1 as D (5 bases). The germline gives CDR1 MNHEY, CDR2 SVGAGI. This CDR3 has 13 amino acids. V lost 2 bases to trimming and J lost 8 bases, with 12 bases between them.

CDR3 amino acids: CASSPRASGDTGELFF. DNA for the CDR3: TGTGCCAGCAGCCCGAGGGCTAGCGGGGACACCGGGGAGCTGTTTTTT. The chain has TRBV9 and TRBJ2-2; 9 bases map to TRBD2. Germline V gene lookup returns CDR1 SGDLS and CDR2 YYNGEE. V was clipped by 4 bases and J by 3 bases; unmatched bases: 7. CDR3 size: 16 residues.

CDR3 sequence: CASSPSGHPFANYGYTF. The CDR3 nucleotides read TGTGCCAGCAGTCCCTCGGGACATCCCTTTGCTAACTATGGCTACACCTTC. The V and J genes are TRBV2 and TRBJ1-2, with D possibly being TRBD1 (6 bases). V shed 5 bases and J shed 0 bases, with 19 bases lying between them. Germline CDR1 and CDR2: SNHLY and FYNNEI. CDR3 length: 17 residues.

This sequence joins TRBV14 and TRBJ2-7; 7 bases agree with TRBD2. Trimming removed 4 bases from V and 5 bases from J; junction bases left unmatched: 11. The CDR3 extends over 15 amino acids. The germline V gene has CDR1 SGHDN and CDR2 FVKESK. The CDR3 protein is CASSRTGEGLHEQYF. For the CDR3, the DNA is TGTGCCAGCAGCCGCACAGGCGAGGGACTACACGAGCAGTACTTC.

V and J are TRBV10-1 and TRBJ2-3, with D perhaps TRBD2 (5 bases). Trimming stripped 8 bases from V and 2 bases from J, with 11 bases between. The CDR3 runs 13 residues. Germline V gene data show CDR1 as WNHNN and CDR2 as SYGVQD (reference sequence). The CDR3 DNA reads TGCGCCAGCGGAGGTCCAGACACAGATACGCAGTATTTT. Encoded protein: CASGGPDTDTQYF.

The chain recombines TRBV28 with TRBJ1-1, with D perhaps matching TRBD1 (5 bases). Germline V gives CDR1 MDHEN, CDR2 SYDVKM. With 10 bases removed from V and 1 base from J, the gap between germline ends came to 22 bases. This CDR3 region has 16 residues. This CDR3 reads CATYYTVGRRNTEAFF. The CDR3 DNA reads TGTGCCACCTATTATACGGTGGGGCGGAGGAACACTGAAGCTTTCTTT.

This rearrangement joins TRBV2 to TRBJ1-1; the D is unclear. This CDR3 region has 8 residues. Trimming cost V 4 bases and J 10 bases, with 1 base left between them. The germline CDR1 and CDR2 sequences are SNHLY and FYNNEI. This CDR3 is CASSGAFF. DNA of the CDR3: TGTGCCAGCAGTGGAGCTTTCTTT. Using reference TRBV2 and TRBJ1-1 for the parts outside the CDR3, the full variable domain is EPEVTQTPSHQVTQMGQEVILRCVPISNHLYFYWYRQILGQKVEFLVSFYNNEISEKSEIFDDQFSVERPDGSNFTLKIRSTKLEDSAMYFCASSGAFFGQGTRLTVV.

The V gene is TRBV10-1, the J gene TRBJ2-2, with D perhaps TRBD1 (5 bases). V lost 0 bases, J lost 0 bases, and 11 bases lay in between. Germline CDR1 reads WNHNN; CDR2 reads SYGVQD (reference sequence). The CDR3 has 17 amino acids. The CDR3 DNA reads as TGCGCCAGCAGTGAGTCGATTGACAGTGCGAACACCGGGGAGCTGTTTTTT. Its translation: CASSESIDSANTGELFF.

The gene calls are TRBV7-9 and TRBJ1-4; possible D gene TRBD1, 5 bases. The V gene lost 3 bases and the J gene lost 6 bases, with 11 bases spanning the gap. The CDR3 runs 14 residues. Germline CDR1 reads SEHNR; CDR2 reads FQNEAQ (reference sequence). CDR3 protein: CASSLGGVDEKLFF. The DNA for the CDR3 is TGTGCCAGCAGCTTGGGAGGGGTGGATGAAAAACTGTTTTTT.

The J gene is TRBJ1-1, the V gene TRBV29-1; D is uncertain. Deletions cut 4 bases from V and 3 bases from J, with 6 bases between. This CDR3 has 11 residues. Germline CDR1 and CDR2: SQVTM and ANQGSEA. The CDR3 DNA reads TGCAGCGTTGCCAGAGACACTGAAGCTTTCTTT. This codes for CSVARDTEAFF.

CDR3 sequence (DNA): TGTGCCAGCACCCCCTTTAGTAGTGACAGAGCTTTCTTT. Translated: CASTPFSSDRAFF. This sequence joins TRBV12-3 or TRBV12-4 and TRBJ1-1; the D gene is possibly TRBD1 (5 bases). V dropped 7 bases and J dropped 10 bases, with 19 bases sitting between them. CDR3 length: 13 amino acids.

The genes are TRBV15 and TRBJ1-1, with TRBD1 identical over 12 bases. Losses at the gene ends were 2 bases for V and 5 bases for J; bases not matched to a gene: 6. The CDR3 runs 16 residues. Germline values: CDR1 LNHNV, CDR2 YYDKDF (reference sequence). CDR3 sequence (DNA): TGTGCCACCAGCAGACCGGGACAGGGGGCTGGAACTGAAGCTTTCTTT. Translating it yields CATSRPGQGAGTEAFF. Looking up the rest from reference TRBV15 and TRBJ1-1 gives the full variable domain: DAMVIQNPRYQVTQFGKPVTLSCSQTLNHNVMYWYQQKSSQAPKLLFHYYDKDFNNEADTPDNFQSRRPNTSFCFLDIRSPGLGDTAMYLCATSRPGQGAGTEAFFGQGTRLTVV.

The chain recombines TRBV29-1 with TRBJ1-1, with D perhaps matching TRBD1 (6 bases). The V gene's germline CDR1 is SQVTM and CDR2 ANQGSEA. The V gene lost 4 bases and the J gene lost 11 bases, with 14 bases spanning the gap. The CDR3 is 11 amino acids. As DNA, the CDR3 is TGCAGCGTTGGACAGGTCAAAACGGCTTTCTTT. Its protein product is CSVGQVKTAFF. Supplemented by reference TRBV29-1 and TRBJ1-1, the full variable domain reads SAVISQKPSRDICQRGTSLTIQCQVDSQVTMMFWYRQQPGQSLTLIATANQGSEATYESGFVIDKFPISRPNLTFSTLTVSNMSPEDSSIYLCSVGQVKTAFFGQGTRLTVV.

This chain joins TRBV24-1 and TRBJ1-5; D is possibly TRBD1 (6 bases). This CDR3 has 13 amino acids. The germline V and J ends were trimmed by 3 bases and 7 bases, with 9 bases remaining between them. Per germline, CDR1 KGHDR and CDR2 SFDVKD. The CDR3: CATSDPGDQPQHF. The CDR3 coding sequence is TGTGCCACCAGTGATCCAGGGGACCAGCCCCAGCATTTT.

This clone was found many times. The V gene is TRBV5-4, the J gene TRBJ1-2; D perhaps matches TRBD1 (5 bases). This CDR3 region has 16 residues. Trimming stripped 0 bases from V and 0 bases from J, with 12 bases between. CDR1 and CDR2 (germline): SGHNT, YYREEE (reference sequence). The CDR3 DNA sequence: TGTGCCAGCAGCTTGGTTGGGGGGTACTCTAACTATGGCTACACCTTC. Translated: CASSLVGGYSNYGYTF.

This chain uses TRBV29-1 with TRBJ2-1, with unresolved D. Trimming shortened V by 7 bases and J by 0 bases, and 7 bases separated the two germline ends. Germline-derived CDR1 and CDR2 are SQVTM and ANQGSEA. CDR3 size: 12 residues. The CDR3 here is CSAESSYNEQFF. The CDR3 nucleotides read TGCAGCGCCGAGTCCTCCTACAATGAGCAGTTCTTC.

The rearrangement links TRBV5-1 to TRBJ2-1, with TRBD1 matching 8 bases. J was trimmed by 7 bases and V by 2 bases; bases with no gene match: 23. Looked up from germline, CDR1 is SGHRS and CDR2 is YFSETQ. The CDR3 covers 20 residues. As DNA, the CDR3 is TGCGCCAGCAGCTTAGGGACTCACTCAGGGCTATTAACAGGGGGTAATGAGCAGTTCTTC. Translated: CASSLGTHSGLLTGGNEQFF.

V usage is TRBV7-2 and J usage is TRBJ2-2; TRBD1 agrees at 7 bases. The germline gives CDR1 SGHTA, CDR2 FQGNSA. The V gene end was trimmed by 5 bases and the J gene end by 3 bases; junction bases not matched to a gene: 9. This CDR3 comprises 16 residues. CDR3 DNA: TGTGCCAGCAGCCCCCGACAGGGTTTGGACACCGGGGAGCTGTTTTTT. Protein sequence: CASSPRQGLDTGELFF.

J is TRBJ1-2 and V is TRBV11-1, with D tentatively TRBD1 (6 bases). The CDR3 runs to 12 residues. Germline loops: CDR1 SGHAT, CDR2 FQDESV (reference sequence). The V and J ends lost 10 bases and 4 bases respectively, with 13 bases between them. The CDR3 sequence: CATSQGRYGYTF. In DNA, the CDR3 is TGTGCCACTTCACAGGGACGCTATGGCTACACCTTC.

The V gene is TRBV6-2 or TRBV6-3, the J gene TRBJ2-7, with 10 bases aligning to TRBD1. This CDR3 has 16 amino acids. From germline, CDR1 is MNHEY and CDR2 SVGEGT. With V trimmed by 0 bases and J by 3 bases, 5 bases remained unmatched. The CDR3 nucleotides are TGTGCCAGCAGTTACTCGAAAGGGACAGGGGTCTACGAGCAGTACTTC. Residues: CASSYSKGTGVYEQYF.

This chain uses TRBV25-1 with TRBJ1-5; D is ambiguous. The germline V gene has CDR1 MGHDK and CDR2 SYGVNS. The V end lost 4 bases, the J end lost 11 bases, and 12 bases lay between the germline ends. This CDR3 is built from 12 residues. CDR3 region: CASSGYVGAQHF. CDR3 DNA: TGTGCCAGCAGTGGGTACGTCGGGGCCCAGCATTTT.

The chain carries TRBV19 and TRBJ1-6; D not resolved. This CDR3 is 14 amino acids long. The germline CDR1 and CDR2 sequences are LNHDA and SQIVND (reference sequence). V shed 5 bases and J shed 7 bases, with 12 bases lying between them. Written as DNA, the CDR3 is TGTGCCAGTAGTTCCACGGTCTCCAATTCACCCCTCCACTTT. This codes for CASSSTVSNSPLHF.

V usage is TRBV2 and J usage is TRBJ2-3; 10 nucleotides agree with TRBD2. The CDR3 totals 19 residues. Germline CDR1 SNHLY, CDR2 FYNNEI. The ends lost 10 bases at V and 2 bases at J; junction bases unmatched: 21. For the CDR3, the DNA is TGTGCCACCCCGGGGGCGGGCCAGCGGGGGGGAACAATCACAGATACGCAGTATTTT. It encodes CATPGAGQRGGTITDTQYF.

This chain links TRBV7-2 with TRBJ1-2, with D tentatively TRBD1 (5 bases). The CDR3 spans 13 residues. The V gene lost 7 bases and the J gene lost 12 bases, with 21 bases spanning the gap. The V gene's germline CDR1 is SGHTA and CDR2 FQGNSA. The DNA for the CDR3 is TGTGCCAGCACCCAAGCTCTGCAGGGAGGGAACACCTTC. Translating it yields CASTQALQGGNTF.